This T cell receptor beta chain stems from a study of OX40 agonist ivuxolimab in advanced cancers. At the level of the study: The diagnoses of dose-escalation patients were hepatocellular carcinoma, melanoma, renal cell or head and neck cancer. One hepatocellular carcinoma and a couple of cutaneous melanoma patients partially responded. Whole-study findings and limits: Expanded clones belonging to CD8+ T cells outnumbered, on average, those of CD4+.

The data were produced by immunoSEQ multiplex PCR, yet TCRdb's version contains in-frame clones alone and is incomplete. This repertoire shows about 48,000 clones, about 87% found once; its top ten account for less than 2.5%. This clone was seen a single time. Its antigen is as yet unknown. Trimming removed 5 bases from V and 4 bases from J; junction bases left unmatched: 1. This CDR3 comprises 14 residues. Per the germline V gene, CDR1 is SGDLS and CDR2 is YYNGEE. J is TRBJ2-2 and V is TRBV9, with 11 bases aligning to TRBD1. The clonotype comes from an adult with an advanced solid tumor such as melanoma, head and neck, liver or kidney cancer. The sample was CD4+ or CD8+ T cells sorted from blood, taken in a trial of the OX40 agonist ivuxolimab. The CDR3 here is CASRGTGGTGELFF. The CDR3 DNA is TGTGCCAGCAGGGGGACAGGGGGCACCGGGGAGCTGTTTTTT.